These 26 T cell receptor beta chains share one sample of origin, sequenced in a study of response to subunit inactivated influenza vaccine. In TCRdb, the RT-PCR reads were re-called with MiXCR into one record per CDR3 protein. The sample lists roughly 520,000 distinct CDR3 sequences; 25% were seen once. The starting material was CD4+ T cells sorted from PBMCs, obtained around 5 days after vaccination. The receptors derive from a middle-aged man who received an inactivated influenza vaccine.

This clonotype was recorded a few times. The J gene is TRBJ1-1, the V gene TRBV7-9, with 7 bases fitting TRBD1. The CDR3 spans 14 residues. Losses at the gene ends were 2 bases for V and 4 bases for J; bases not matched to a gene: 4. Germline V lookup: CDR1 SEHNR, CDR2 FQNEAQ (reference sequence). CDR3 protein: CASSLNQGGTEAFF. The CDR3, as DNA: TGTGCCAGCAGCTTAAATCAGGGGGGCACTGAAGCTTTCTTT.

The chain recombines TRBV4-2 with TRBJ1-5; D not certain. This CDR3 has 16 amino acids. The V and J ends lost 0 bases and 0 bases respectively, with 9 bases between them. Germline V gene sequence: CDR1 LGHNA, CDR2 YNFKEQ. CDR3 amino acids: CASSQDGEYSNQPQHF. Here the CDR3 DNA reads TGTGCCAGCAGCCAAGACGGCGAGTATAGCAATCAGCCCCAGCATTTT.

J is TRBJ2-2 and V is TRBV18; 7 bases match TRBD1. Germline assignment: CDR1 KGHSH and CDR2 LQKENI. CDR3 size: 14 residues. Germline trimming cut 6 bases from V and 6 bases from J; bases unmatched to any gene: 7. The DNA of the CDR3 is TGTGCCAGCTCGATACTACAGGGGCCCGGGGAGCTGTTTTTT. It yields the protein CASSILQGPGELFF.

This clonotype was counted only a few times. V gene TRBV6-1 combines with J gene TRBJ2-3; no reliable D call. This CDR3 has 14 residues. The germline V gene encodes CDR1 MNHNS and CDR2 SASEGT. V was pared by 7 bases and J by 0 bases, with 11 bases between. CDR3 sequence (DNA): TGTGCCAGCACCCAGACAACTAGCACAGATACGCAGTATTTT. Translating gives CASTQTTSTDTQYF.

This clonotype showed up many times. The rearrangement links TRBV12-3 or TRBV12-4 to TRBJ2-2; 12 nucleotides align to TRBD2. J lost 5 bases, V lost 6 bases, and 7 bases had no gene match. The CDR3 loop spans 16 amino acids. As DNA, the CDR3 is TGTGCCAGCAGCACCACTAGCGGGAGGCGGACCGGGGAGCTGTTTTTT. Its translation is CASSTTSGRRTGELFF.

CDR3 sequence reads: CASTDRARSGELFF. In nucleotides, the CDR3 is TGTGCCAGCACCGACAGGGCCCGGTCCGGGGAGCTGTTTTTT. The V and J genes are TRBV7-2 and TRBJ2-2, with TRBD1 matching over 7 bases. Germline V gives CDR1 SGHTA, CDR2 FQGNSA. CDR3 size: 14 residues. The trim removed 7 bases at V and 6 bases at J, leaving 8 bases unmatched. Based on the CDR3 plus reference TRBV7-2 and TRBJ2-2, the full variable domain is GAGVSQSPSNKVTEKGKDVELRCDPISGHTALYWYRQSLGQGLEFLIYFQGNSAPDKSGLPSDRFSAERTGGSVSTLTIQRTQQEDSAVYLCASTDRARSGELFFGEGSRLTVL.

This clonotype was detected a few times. CDR3 sequence reads: CASSPGLSTYEQYF. The DNA of the CDR3 is TGTGCCAGCAGCCCGGGACTCTCAACCTACGAGCAGTACTTC. The J gene is TRBJ2-7, the V gene TRBV7-2; TRBD2 is a possible D gene (6 bases). In germline, CDR1 is SGHTA, CDR2 FQGNSA. The CDR3 length is 14 residues. The V and J ends lost 5 bases and 2 bases respectively, with 13 bases between them.

This chain connects TRBV14 to TRBJ1-6; D gene uncertain. V dropped 4 bases and J dropped 10 bases, with 14 bases sitting between them. This CDR3 comprises 14 residues. Germline V lookup: CDR1 SGHDN, CDR2 FVKESK. The CDR3 bases are TGTGCCAGCAGCCGTGGGATATCACGGTCACCCCTCCACTTT. Residues: CASSRGISRSPLHF.

In its sample, this clonotype was seen a few times. The gene calls are TRBV6-2 or TRBV6-3 and TRBJ2-3, with D unclear. V was pared by 6 bases and J by 5 bases, with 15 bases between. This CDR3 is built from 14 residues. CDR1 is MNHEY and CDR2 is SVGEGT in the germline V gene. CDR3 nucleotides: TGTGCCAGCAGCACCCACGGACCGGGAGATACGCAGTATTTT. Encoded protein: CASSTHGPGDTQYF.

The chain is built from TRBV2 and TRBJ2-6; the D is unclear. Germline CDR1 reads SNHLY; CDR2 reads FYNNEI. This CDR3 contains 16 residues. Trimming left V 6 bases short and J 2 bases short, with 14 bases between. CDR3 coding DNA: TGTGCCAGCAGGACCCAACAGTTCCCTGGGGCCAACGTCCTGACTTTC. This codes for CASRTQQFPGANVLTF.

The V gene is TRBV20-1, the J gene TRBJ2-7; a weak D match, TRBD2 (6 bases). V was shortened by 0 bases and J by 4 bases, with 13 bases between the two germline ends. Per germline, CDR1 DFQATT and CDR2 SNEGSKA (reference sequence). There are 14 residues in the CDR3. The CDR3 here is CSAREPGVSYEQYF. The CDR3 DNA sequence: TGCAGTGCTAGAGAGCCGGGAGTGAGTTACGAGCAGTACTTC.

V gene TRBV20-1 combines with J gene TRBJ2-7, with TRBD1 matching 7 bases. The junction had 6 bases not matched to a gene; V was cut back by 5 bases and J by 2 bases. The CDR3 consists of 13 residues. Germline V lookup: CDR1 DFQATT, CDR2 SNEGSKA (reference sequence). As DNA, the CDR3 is TGCAGTGCTGTCAGGGGGTCAACCTACGAGCAGTACTTC. Its translation is CSAVRGSTYEQYF.

This clonotype was found many times. The rearrangement joins TRBV20-1 to TRBJ2-5; D ambiguous. The V and J ends lost 0 bases and 2 bases respectively, with 7 bases between them. The CDR3 runs to 13 residues. Germline V gene lookup returns CDR1 DFQATT and CDR2 SNEGSKA (reference sequence). For the CDR3, the DNA is TGCAGTGCTAGAGATATACGTCAAGAGACCCAGTACTTC. Amino acids: CSARDIRQETQYF.

The chain recombines TRBV12-3 or TRBV12-4 with TRBJ1-6, with TRBD1 as a possible D gene (5 bases). Trimming cost V 6 bases and J 1 base, with 16 bases left between them. The CDR3 spans 17 residues. The CDR3 sequence: CASSLFGGGSYNSPLHF. CDR3 bases: TGTGCCAGCAGCTTATTCGGGGGAGGGTCCTATAATTCACCCCTCCACTTT.

This sequence joins TRBV5-1 and TRBJ1-6; D gene uncertain. The V and J ends lost 0 bases and 9 bases respectively, with 13 bases between them. Germline-derived CDR1 and CDR2 are SGHRS and YFSETQ. The CDR3 has 15 amino acids. The chain's CDR3 is CASSLAGERSSPLHF. Written as DNA, the CDR3 is TGCGCCAGCAGCTTGGCCGGTGAACGTAGTTCACCCCTCCACTTT.

This clonotype has only a few counts. The V call is TRBV20-1, the J call TRBJ2-7; no firm D call. Germline CDR1 is DFQATT and CDR2 is SNEGSKA (reference sequence). The CDR3 covers 14 residues. Trimming took 2 bases from V and 6 from J, leaving 17 bases between them. The CDR3: CSARRGNAHAEQYF. DNA of the CDR3: TGCAGTGCTAGACGTGGGAACGCCCACGCCGAGCAGTACTTC.

The chain carries TRBV14 and TRBJ2-1; 8 nucleotides line up with TRBD1. This CDR3 has 15 residues. The germline gives CDR1 SGHDN, CDR2 FVKESK. The V segment lost 5 bases and the J segment 2 bases; nucleotides outside the gene matches: 5. Here the CDR3 reads CASSSQGVTYNEQFF. In DNA form, the CDR3 reads TGTGCCAGCAGCTCACAGGGGGTTACCTACAATGAGCAGTTCTTC.

The chain joins TRBV5-1 to TRBJ1-4; 9 bases are a match to TRBD1. J was trimmed by 3 bases and V by 5 bases; bases with no gene match: 5. CDR1 SGHRS and CDR2 YFSETQ come from the germline V gene. This CDR3 comprises 15 residues. CDR3 region: CASSSQGASNEKLFF. The CDR3 bases are TGCGCCAGCAGTTCACAGGGGGCATCTAATGAAAAACTGTTTTTT.

This chain connects TRBV12-3 or TRBV12-4 to TRBJ2-1; a weak D match, TRBD2 (6 bases). Trimming took 6 bases from V and 7 from J, leaving 16 bases between them. The CDR3 extends over 14 amino acids. The CDR3 DNA is TGTGCCAGCAGACCCGGGACTGGTGCTAATGAGCAGTTCTTC. Protein sequence: CASRPGTGANEQFF.

This chain links TRBV27 with TRBJ1-1; D perhaps matches TRBD1 (6 bases). The germline gives CDR1 MNHEY, CDR2 SMNVEV (reference sequence). Between the trimmed V and J ends, which lost 2 bases and 1 base, there was a span of 11 bases. The CDR3 covers 15 residues. The DNA for the CDR3 is TGTGCCAGCAGTTTAAGACAGGAGACGAACACTGAAGCTTTCTTT. Encoded protein: CASSLRQETNTEAFF.

This clonotype was seen a few times. This sequence joins TRBV29-1 and TRBJ2-1; no clear D gene. This CDR3 is built from 11 residues. Trimming took off 2 bases at V and 7 bases at J, with 6 bases between the two ends. The germline V gene encodes CDR1 SQVTM and CDR2 ANQGSEA. CDR3 coding DNA: TGCAGCGTTGAATTGGTGAATGAGCAGTTCTTC. It encodes CSVELVNEQFF.

This chain joins TRBV20-1 and TRBJ2-1; TRBD2 is a possible D gene (6 bases). The CDR3 is 14 amino acids. With 6 bases removed from V and 6 bases from J, the gap between germline ends came to 18 bases. Germline assignment: CDR1 DFQATT and CDR2 SNEGSKA (reference sequence). The CDR3 nucleotides read TGCAGTGCCGTATGGGGACTTACCGGCAATGAGCAGTTCTTC. Protein sequence: CSAVWGLTGNEQFF.

The chain carries TRBV9 and TRBJ1-4; TRBD1 agrees at 8 bases. V lost 0 bases, J lost 7 bases, and 5 bases stayed unmatched. The CDR3 spans 15 residues. CDR1 SGDLS and CDR2 YYNGEE come from the germline V gene. CDR3 coding DNA: TGTGCCAGCAGCGTAGATAGTGGACAGGGTGAAAAACTGTTTTTT. It encodes CASSVDSGQGEKLFF.

The genes are TRBV5-5 and TRBJ1-2; TRBD1 might be the D (5 bases). There are 15 residues in the CDR3. V was cut by 0 bases and J by 5 bases, with 14 bases left in between. CDR1 is SGHKS and CDR2 is YYEKEE in the germline V gene (reference sequence). The CDR3 loop is CASSLADTLPYGYTF. CDR3 nucleotide sequence: TGTGCCAGCAGCTTGGCGGACACCCTCCCTTATGGCTACACCTTC.

The count of this clonotype is one. This chain uses TRBV20-1 with TRBJ2-1, with 11 bases lining up with TRBD2. CDR3 length equals 19 residues. Germline V gene sequence: CDR1 DFQATT, CDR2 SNEGSKA (reference sequence). Trimming removed 4 bases from V and 2 bases from J; junction bases left unmatched: 16. CDR3 in amino acids: CSAKTGLAGGRSAYNEQFF. The CDR3 coding sequence is TGCAGTGCTAAGACGGGGCTAGCGGGAGGTCGGTCCGCCTACAATGAGCAGTTCTTC.

The chain couples TRBV24-1 to TRBJ2-5; D ambiguous. The CDR3 loop spans 14 amino acids. Trimming shortened V by 6 bases and J by 2 bases, and 12 bases separated the two germline ends. Germline CDR1 reads KGHDR; CDR2 reads SFDVKD. The DNA of the CDR3 is TGTGCCACCAGTTCCCACGCAGTACAAGAGACCCAGTACTTC. Encoded protein: CATSSHAVQETQYF.